The 24 T cell receptor beta chains in this list originate from one sample, sequenced in a study of early T cells in non-severe SARS-CoV-2 infection. TCRdb used MiXCR to reprocess the 5' RACE reads, holding one entry per CDR3 protein. There are tens of thousands of distinct CDR3 sequences in the sample; 11% to 15% occur only once, and 3% to 3.5% lies in the top ten. Material for sequencing was whole blood. These receptors originate from an adult who was a healthcare worker with PCR-confirmed SARS-CoV-2 infection or an uninfected control (not recorded which).

On this clonotype: A read error is possible here, since a much larger clone lies one base away. This sequence joins TRBV11-3 and TRBJ2-1; perhaps TRBD2 as D (7 bases). This CDR3 is built from 15 residues. Trimming removed 4 bases at V and 6 bases at J, with 16 bases between. Germline loops: CDR1 SGHNT, CDR2 YENEEA. Here the CDR3 DNA reads TGTGCCAGCAGCTCAGGCGCGGGGGCCTTCAATGAGCAGTTCTTC. It yields the protein CASSSGAGAFNEQFF.

The chain recombines TRBV3-1 with TRBJ2-1, with D perhaps matching TRBD2 (7 bases). The length of the CDR3 is 17 residues. V was cut by 1 base and J by 2 bases, with 15 bases left in between. Germline V gene data show CDR1 as LGHDT and CDR2 as YNNKEL (reference sequence). The CDR3 loop is CASSQGTAGGPYNEQFF. The DNA for the CDR3 is TGTGCCAGCAGCCAAGGGACCGCCGGGGGGCCCTACAATGAGCAGTTCTTC.

The V gene is TRBV3-1, the J gene TRBJ2-1; TRBD1 agrees at 7 bases. This CDR3 is 18 amino acids long. V trimming: 0 bases; J trimming: 8 bases; junction bases outside the gene matches: 16. The germline CDR1 and CDR2 sequences are LGHDT and YNNKEL (reference sequence). The CDR3 coding sequence is TGTGCCAGCAGCCAAGAGTGGGACCGGACAGGTATCTCGGATGAGCAGTTCTTC. This encodes CASSQEWDRTGISDEQFF.

This clonotype was counted only a few times. The chain is built from TRBV18 and TRBJ1-6, with 7 bases that match TRBD1. Unmatched junction bases numbered 14, after V lost 4 bases and J lost 8 bases. This CDR3 comprises 17 residues. Germline V gene sequence: CDR1 KGHSH, CDR2 LQKENI. The CDR3 loop reads CASSQQIAGQMDSPLHF. The CDR3 DNA reads TGTGCCAGCTCACAGCAAATCGCGGGACAGATGGATTCACCCCTCCACTTT.

There are a few counts of this clonotype. The J gene is TRBJ2-1, the V gene TRBV11-2, with 8 positions matching TRBD2. Looked up from germline, CDR1 is SGHAT and CDR2 is FQNNGV. Trimming removed 7 bases from V and 8 bases from J; junction bases left unmatched: 19. This CDR3 contains 17 residues. CDR3 protein: CASTQRTRGTRGDEQFF. The CDR3 bases are TGTGCCAGCACCCAGAGGACCCGGGGGACTAGAGGCGATGAGCAGTTCTTC.

V usage is TRBV5-1 and J usage is TRBJ2-5; D unclear. Between the trimmed V and J ends, which lost 3 bases and 1 base, there was a span of 7 bases. Per the germline V gene, CDR1 is SGHRS and CDR2 is YFSETQ. The CDR3 totals 13 residues. The CDR3 protein is CASSWKIQETQYF. The CDR3 DNA reads as TGCGCCAGCAGCTGGAAAATCCAAGAGACCCAGTACTTC. The full variable domain, completed using reference TRBV5-1 and TRBJ2-5, is KAGVTQTPRYLIKTRGQQVTLSCSPISGHRSVSWYQQTPGQGLQFLFEYFSETQRNKGNFPGRFSGRQFSNSRSEMNVSTLELGDSALYLCASSWKIQETQYFGPGTRLLVL.

The chain links TRBV11-2 to TRBJ2-7; D is possibly TRBD2 (6 bases). V shed 5 bases and J shed 3 bases, with 14 bases lying between them. Germline CDR1 is SGHAT and CDR2 is FQNNGV. This CDR3 contains 14 residues. The DNA of the CDR3 is TGTGCCAGCAGCCAGTCCCCGGGGGACTACGAGCAGTACTTC. Amino acids: CASSQSPGDYEQYF. Full variable domain (rest looked up from reference TRBV11-2 and TRBJ2-7): EAGVAQSPRYKIIEKRQSVAFWCNPISGHATLYWYQQILGQGPKLLIQFQNNGVVDDSQLPKDRFSAERLKGVDSTLKIQPAKLEDSAVYLCASSQSPGDYEQYFGPGTRLTVT.

The gene calls are TRBV5-1 and TRBJ2-1; 11 nucleotides agree with TRBD2. The V gene end was trimmed by 0 bases and the J gene end by 15 bases; junction bases not matched to a gene: 8. Germline V CDR1 and CDR2: SGHRS, YFSETQ. The CDR3 is made up of 14 amino acids. The chain's CDR3 is CASSLAPSGRSPFF. CDR3 nucleotides: TGCGCCAGCAGCTTGGCGCCTAGCGGGAGGTCTCCGTTCTTC.

There are many counts of this clonotype. The V call is TRBV3-1, the J call TRBJ1-1; TRBD1 aligns across 7 bases. The germline V gene has CDR1 LGHDT and CDR2 YNNKEL (reference sequence). The length of the CDR3 is 13 residues. Losses at the gene ends were 5 bases for V and 5 bases for J; bases not matched to a gene: 5. CDR3 sequence: CASSWQGGTEAFF. In nucleotides, the CDR3 is TGTGCCAGCAGCTGGCAGGGGGGGACTGAAGCTTTCTTT.

The rearrangement links TRBV7-3 to TRBJ1-5; TRBD1 matches 7 bases. This CDR3 has 18 residues. Germline V gene data show CDR1 as SGHTA and CDR2 as FQGTGA. J lost 2 bases, V lost 5 bases, and 15 bases had no gene match. For the CDR3, the DNA is TGTGCCAGCAGCGAGGGGACAGTTCAGGGGTTTGGCAATCAGCCCCAGCATTTT. Protein sequence: CASSEGTVQGFGNQPQHF.

A single count supports this clonotype. This chain uses TRBV29-1 with TRBJ1-1, with D possibly being TRBD1 (5 bases). The CDR3 totals 14 residues. Between the trimmed V and J ends, which lost 6 bases and 1 base, there was a span of 15 bases. The V gene's germline CDR1 is SQVTM and CDR2 ANQGSEA. CDR3 nucleotide sequence: TGCAGCGTCTCAACATCCCAGGGGAACACTGAAGCTTTCTTT. As protein: CSVSTSQGNTEAFF.

This clonotype was observed a few times. The rearrangement links TRBV11-2 to TRBJ2-7, with D unresolved. The CDR3 totals 14 residues. Germline V gives CDR1 SGHAT, CDR2 FQNNGV. V was cut by 1 base and J by 2 bases, with 9 bases left in between. The CDR3 protein is CASSLVVPPYEQYF. The CDR3 DNA reads as TGTGCCAGCAGCTTAGTAGTCCCCCCCTACGAGCAGTACTTC.

The J gene is TRBJ2-7, the V gene TRBV10-3, with 8 bases aligning to TRBD2. CDR3 length: 12 residues. In germline, CDR1 is ENHRY, CDR2 SYGVKD. Germline trimming cut 8 bases from V and 7 bases from J; bases unmatched to any gene: 7. The CDR3 bases are TGTGCCATCCGTAGCGGGGACGGGGAGCAGTACTTC. Translation gives CAIRSGDGEQYF.

This clonotype was counted at least ten times. The chain joins TRBV7-3 to TRBJ2-2; D ambiguous. Germline CDR1 is SGHTA and CDR2 is FQGTGA. V was trimmed by 5 bases and J by 0 bases, leaving 10 bases between them. This CDR3 spans 15 amino acids. The CDR3 DNA reads as TGTGCCAGCAGCCCAGCTACTGCGAACACCGGGGAGCTGTTTTTT. Its protein is CASSPATANTGELFF.

This chain joins TRBV15 and TRBJ2-1; D uncertain. V lost 0 bases, J lost 5 bases, and 8 bases lay in between. Looked up from germline, CDR1 is LNHNV and CDR2 is YYDKDF (reference sequence). CDR3 length: 14 amino acids. The CDR3, as DNA: TGTGCCACCAGCAGAGATCGGGCGAACAATGAGCAGTTCTTC. It is translated as CATSRDRANNEQFF. Filled out from reference TRBV15 and TRBJ2-1, the complete variable domain reads DAMVIQNPRYQVTQFGKPVTLSCSQTLNHNVMYWYQQKSSQAPKLLFHYYDKDFNNEADTPDNFQSRRPNTSFCFLDIRSPGLGDTAMYLCATSRDRANNEQFFGPGTRLTVL.

The V and J genes are TRBV7-8 and TRBJ1-1; D gene ambiguous. Germline CDR1 reads SGHVS; CDR2 reads FQNEAQ. The germline V and J ends were trimmed by 0 bases and 11 bases, with 13 bases remaining between them. The CDR3 covers 13 residues. The CDR3: CASSLAWRAGAFF. The CDR3 region has the DNA TGTGCCAGCAGCTTAGCTTGGAGGGCTGGCGCTTTCTTT.

CDR3 protein: CASSPGLAGDNEQFF. CDR3 DNA sequence: TGTGCCAGCTCACCCGGACTAGCGGGTGACAATGAGCAGTTCTTC. The chain recombines TRBV18 with TRBJ2-1; 11 nucleotides line up with TRBD2. The ends lost 3 bases at V and 5 bases at J; junction bases unmatched: 3. CDR3 length equals 15 residues. Per germline, CDR1 KGHSH and CDR2 LQKENI.

This clonotype was counted at least ten times. V gene TRBV7-9 combines with J gene TRBJ1-5; TRBD1 agrees at 7 bases. With V trimmed by 7 bases and J by 7 bases, 10 bases remained unmatched. Germline V lookup: CDR1 SEHNR, CDR2 FQNEAQ (reference sequence). The CDR3 covers 14 residues. The DNA for the CDR3 is TGTGCCAGCATGGGGACAGAGATGGGACAGCCCCAGCATTTT. This gives the protein CASMGTEMGQPQHF.

At least ten counts were recorded for this clonotype. The J gene is TRBJ1-1, the V gene TRBV5-1; TRBD1 is a possible D gene (6 bases). Germline assignment: CDR1 SGHRS and CDR2 YFSETQ. The CDR3 consists of 14 residues. V lost 0 bases and J 4 bases, leaving 10 bases between the germline ends. CDR3 coding DNA: TGCGCCAGCAGCTTGGCCGGGGGCGCCACTGAAGCTTTCTTT. Protein sequence: CASSLAGGATEAFF.

This clonotype was seen many times. The V and J genes are TRBV7-8 and TRBJ2-3; the D gene could be TRBD1 or TRBD2 (5 bases each). With 4 bases removed from V and 4 bases from J, the gap between germline ends came to 21 bases. Germline V CDR1 and CDR2: SGHVS, FQNEAQ. The CDR3 loop spans 17 amino acids. The CDR3 nucleotides are TGTGCCAGCAGCTCCCTCGGGGACGTCAGTTGGGCAGATACGCAGTATTTT. Translating gives CASSSLGDVSWADTQYF.

In its sample, this clonotype was seen many times. This chain links TRBV2 with TRBJ2-2; D remains ambiguous. Germline V lookup: CDR1 SNHLY, CDR2 FYNNEI. The germline V and J ends were trimmed by 6 bases and 7 bases, with 6 bases remaining between them. The CDR3 has 11 amino acids. CDR3 sequence (DNA): TGTGCCAGCAGCACGGGCGGGGAGCTGTTTTTT. It yields the protein CASSTGGELFF.

This clonotype has at least ten counts. This chain joins TRBV7-2 and TRBJ2-2; 8 bases fit TRBD2. The CDR3 consists of 15 residues. J lost 0 bases, V lost 4 bases, and 1 base had no gene match. Germline CDR1 is SGHTA and CDR2 is FQGNSA. Here the CDR3 reads CASSYSGTNTGELFF. The CDR3 DNA reads TGTGCCAGCAGCTATAGCGGGACGAACACCGGGGAGCTGTTTTTT.

The chain recombines TRBV5-4 with TRBJ2-1; D ambiguous. V was pared by 5 bases and J by 0 bases, with 15 bases between. The CDR3 covers 16 residues. Germline CDR1 is SGHNT and CDR2 is YYREEE (reference sequence). In DNA form, the CDR3 reads TGTGCCAGCAGGTTCGATTACAGTAGCTCCTACAATGAGCAGTTCTTC. Protein: CASRFDYSSSYNEQFF.

This clonotype has more than one count but fewer than ten. The chain links TRBV4-2 to TRBJ2-2; D might be TRBD2 (6 bases). This CDR3 comprises 18 residues. Trimming took 3 bases from V and 3 from J, leaving 20 bases between them. Germline V gives CDR1 LGHNA, CDR2 YNFKEQ. The CDR3 DNA sequence: TGTGCCAGCAGCCAGGAACCGGGACTCCCCTGGGACACCGGGGAGCTGTTTTTT. Its translation: CASSQEPGLPWDTGELFF.